This T cell receptor (beta chain) was sequenced in a study of T cell changes during pregnancy in multiple sclerosis. Clones were sequenced by immunoSEQ multiplex PCR, and TCRdb holds only the in-frame ones, with some missing. This sample has about 98,000 clones; 90% to 95% occur once, and the top ten carry approximately 2%. The source was peripheral blood, collected after pregnancy. This TCR derives from a female donor in good health, enrolled as a control in a pregnancy study.

CDR3 amino acids: CASSQVRGGQETQYF. The CDR3 DNA reads TGTGCCAGCAGCCAAGTACGCGGGGGCCAAGAGACCCAGTACTTC. The V call is TRBV4-2, the J call TRBJ2-5, with 7 bases identical to TRBD2. The trim removed 1 base at V and 1 base at J, leaving 3 bases unmatched. The CDR3 consists of 15 residues. Germline V gene data show CDR1 as LGHNA and CDR2 as YNFKEQ.